Below, 25 T cell receptor beta chains from the same sample are listed, as sequenced in a study of CD8+ T cells in alopecia areata. The authors extracted RNA and reverse transcribed it into cDNA as the sequencing template. Some clones are missing from TCRdb's copy, which holds only in-frame ones; the method was immunoSEQ multiplex PCR. This table holds 200,000 to 250,000 clones, approximately 52% found once. The sample consisted of CD4+ T cells sorted from blood, taken at week 0. The origin of the receptors is a human donor with alopecia areata.

The chain combines TRBV4-2 with TRBJ2-7, with D uncertain. In germline, CDR1 is LGHNA, CDR2 YNFKEQ. There are 14 residues in the CDR3. V shed 1 base and J shed 2 bases, with 9 bases lying between them. CDR3 in amino acids: CASSQVQDPYEQYF. The CDR3 DNA reads TGTGCCAGCAGCCAAGTCCAGGATCCCTACGAGCAGTACTTC.

The chain has TRBV25-1 and TRBJ2-7, with unresolved D. The CDR3 totals 13 residues. CDR1 is MGHDK, CDR2 SYGVNS, per germline. The germline V and J ends were trimmed by 3 bases and 3 bases, with 9 bases remaining between them. The CDR3 region is CASSESVFYEQYF. The CDR3 DNA reads TGTGCCAGCAGTGAGTCGGTCTTCTACGAGCAGTACTTC.

This clone was detected a few times. The rearrangement links TRBV30 to TRBJ2-5; a weak D match, TRBD2 (7 bases). The CDR3 runs 14 residues. Germline CDR1 reads GTSNPN; CDR2 reads SVGIG (reference sequence). Trimming shortened V by 3 bases and J by 5 bases, and 16 bases separated the two germline ends. CDR3 sequence (DNA): TGTGCCTGGAGCCGCGGGGGCGTCAGGGAGACCCAGTACTTC. Its protein product is CAWSRGGVRETQYF.

This clone appeared a few times. The chain joins TRBV5-1 to TRBJ2-1; D is uncertain. Germline V gene lookup returns CDR1 SGHRS and CDR2 YFSETQ. The length of the CDR3 is 15 residues. Trimming removed 0 bases from V and 2 bases from J, with 9 bases in between. CDR3: CASSLGQTPYNEQFF. In nucleotides, the CDR3 is TGCGCCAGCAGCTTGGGGCAGACCCCCTACAATGAGCAGTTCTTC.

The genes are TRBV25-1 and TRBJ2-4; 8 bases map to TRBD1. After removal of 3 bases from V and 0 bases from J, the junction contained 7 bases not matched to a gene. The CDR3 is 17 residues long. Per the germline V gene, CDR1 is MGHDK and CDR2 is SYGVNS. This chain's CDR3 is CASSDYRQGIAKNIQYF. The DNA for the CDR3 is TGTGCCAGCAGTGACTACCGACAGGGGATAGCCAAAAACATTCAGTACTTC.

DNA for the CDR3: TGTGCCAGCAGCTTGGGGGTAGAGACCCAGTACTTC. It translates to CASSLGVETQYF. The chain joins TRBV7-9 to TRBJ2-5; D is tentatively TRBD1 or TRBD2 (5 bases each). CDR1 is SEHNR, CDR2 FQNEAQ, per germline (reference sequence). The CDR3 length is 12 residues. Trimming took off 3 bases at V and 4 bases at J, with 6 bases between the two ends.

V usage is TRBV10-2 and J usage is TRBJ2-3; D remains ambiguous. CDR3 length equals 12 residues. In germline, CDR1 is WSHSY, CDR2 SAAADI. V was cut by 2 bases and J by 6 bases, with 6 bases left in between. The CDR3 sequence: CASSEPNDTQYF. CDR3 coding DNA: TGCGCCAGCAGTGAGCCTAATGATACGCAGTATTTT.

The CDR3 DNA reads TGCGCATCCCATAGCGGGACGGGTGAGCAGTACTTC. Its translation: CASHSGTGEQYF. The rearrangement uses TRBV29-1 and TRBJ2-7; 8 nucleotides agree with TRBD2. The CDR3 contains 12 residues. CDR1 and CDR2 from the germline V gene are SQVTM and ANQGSEA.

The rearrangement uses TRBV7-3 and TRBJ2-2; tentatively, D is TRBD2 (6 bases). The CDR3 is 15 amino acids. Germline V gene sequence: CDR1 SGHTA, CDR2 FQGTGA. Trimming pared 5 bases from V and 1 base from J, leaving 11 bases between. Here the CDR3 reads CASSDGSQNTGELFF. CDR3 bases: TGTGCCAGCAGCGACGGGAGCCAGAACACCGGGGAGCTGTTTTTT.

In its sample, this clone was seen a few times. The V and J genes are TRBV7-2 and TRBJ1-2; 10 positions agree with TRBD1. Germline assignment: CDR1 SGHTA and CDR2 FQGNSA. Trimming removed 6 bases from V and 7 bases from J; junction bases left unmatched: 8. The length of the CDR3 is 14 residues. CDR3 sequence: CASSPTRDRGGYTF. The CDR3 region has the DNA TGTGCCAGCAGTCCCACCCGGGACAGGGGTGGCTACACCTTC.

The table lists this clone with a few counts. The rearrangement joins TRBV6-5 to TRBJ2-7; D may be TRBD2 (5 bases). V lost 2 bases to trimming and J lost 0 bases, with 11 bases between them. Germline CDR1 is MNHEY and CDR2 is SVGAGI. This CDR3 is built from 15 residues. CDR3 DNA sequence: TGTGCCAGCAGTTACCCACGGGGAAGCTCCTACGAGCAGTACTTC. Protein product: CASSYPRGSSYEQYF.

In nucleotides, the CDR3 is TGTGCCAGCAGCCCCGACAGCGGCTACACCTTC. Translation: CASSPDSGYTF. This rearrangement joins TRBV6-6 to TRBJ1-2, with D maybe TRBD1 (5 bases). The germline V and J ends were trimmed by 6 bases and 8 bases, with 10 bases remaining between them. The CDR3 is 11 amino acids. Per germline, CDR1 MNHNY and CDR2 SVGAGI (reference sequence).

The V call is TRBV4-1, the J call TRBJ2-7, with TRBD2 matching 11 bases. Germline CDR1 is MGHRA and CDR2 is YSYEKL. Trimming removed 0 bases from V and 2 bases from J; junction bases left unmatched: 3. CDR3 size: 16 residues. CDR3 region: CASSQEGTSGTYEQYF. The CDR3 coding sequence is TGCGCCAGCAGCCAAGAGGGGACTAGCGGAACCTACGAGCAGTACTTC.

For the CDR3, the DNA is TGCAGCGTTGAAGGAACAGGGAAATCTGGGGCCAACGTCCTGACTTTC. It codes for CSVEGTGKSGANVLTF. The rearrangement links TRBV29-1 to TRBJ2-6, with D perhaps matching TRBD1 (6 bases). V lost 1 base to trimming and J lost 1 base, with 11 bases between them. The CDR3 sequence is 16 residues long. Per germline, CDR1 SQVTM and CDR2 ANQGSEA.

This clone was counted between two and nine times. This chain connects TRBV7-2 to TRBJ1-5; D remains unclear. The CDR3 is 15 amino acids. Germline V gene sequence: CDR1 SGHTA, CDR2 FQGNSA. The V gene lost 1 base and the J gene lost 4 bases, with 11 bases spanning the gap. In DNA, the CDR3 is TGTGCCAGCAGCTTAGGGCCCAGGAAAAATCAGCCCCAGCATTTT. Its protein is CASSLGPRKNQPQHF.

The chain recombines TRBV2 with TRBJ1-1, with D hard to call. This CDR3 comprises 13 residues. The V gene's germline CDR1 is SNHLY and CDR2 FYNNEI. V lost 4 bases and J 3 bases, leaving 9 bases between the germline ends. The CDR3 DNA is TGTGCCAGCAGTGGGAGGTGGGACACTGAAGCTTTCTTT. It yields the protein CASSGRWDTEAFF.

The CDR3 protein is CASSLLRANYGYTF. The CDR3 region has the DNA TGTGCCAGCAGTTTACTCAGAGCTAACTATGGCTACACCTTC. This chain connects TRBV27 to TRBJ1-2; D not certain. Between the trimmed V and J ends, which lost 2 bases and 0 bases, there was a span of 7 bases. The V gene's germline CDR1 is MNHEY and CDR2 SMNVEV (reference sequence). The CDR3 spans 14 residues.

The table lists this clone with a count of one. V and J are TRBV11-2 and TRBJ2-2; 7 bases map to TRBD2. CDR1 and CDR2 from the germline V gene are SGHAT and FQNNGV. The CDR3 is 17 residues long. V was pared by 5 bases and J by 4 bases, with 13 bases of the junction left unmatched. CDR3 sequence reads: CASSLTSILAVTGELFF. In DNA form, the CDR3 reads TGTGCCAGCAGCCTAACGTCAATTCTAGCGGTCACCGGGGAGCTGTTTTTT. Complete variable domain (other parts from reference TRBV11-2 and TRBJ2-2): EAGVAQSPRYKIIEKRQSVAFWCNPISGHATLYWYQQILGQGPKLLIQFQNNGVVDDSQLPKDRFSAERLKGVDSTLKIQPAKLEDSAVYLCASSLTSILAVTGELFFGEGSRLTVL.

The gene calls are TRBV7-2 and TRBJ1-2; D may be TRBD1 (5 bases). CDR1 is SGHTA, CDR2 FQGNSA, per germline. The CDR3 loop spans 13 amino acids. With 3 bases removed from V and 6 bases from J, the gap between germline ends came to 11 bases. In DNA form, the CDR3 reads TGTGCCAGCAGCTTCAGGGCAGCTGATGGCTACACCTTC. Translating it yields CASSFRAADGYTF.

This clone was seen only a few times. V usage is TRBV29-1 and J usage is TRBJ2-2; D remains ambiguous. The V and J ends lost 5 bases and 1 base respectively, with 5 bases between them. Germline V gene data show CDR1 as SQVTM and CDR2 as ANQGSEA. The CDR3 length is 12 residues. CDR3 coding DNA: TGCAGCGTTAACAGGAACACCGGGGAGCTGTTTTTT. Translating it yields CSVNRNTGELFF.

The chain carries TRBV19 and TRBJ1-1; 8 bases are a match to TRBD1. Germline CDR1 and CDR2: LNHDA and SQIVND (reference sequence). The CDR3 runs 15 residues. The V and J ends lost 3 bases and 2 bases, in that order; junction bases with no gene match: 5. The CDR3 loop is CASSIQGAANTEAFF. The CDR3 DNA is TGTGCCAGTAGTATTCAGGGGGCAGCAAACACTGAAGCTTTCTTT. Full variable domain (outside the CDR3, taken from reference TRBV19 and TRBJ1-1): DGGITQSPKYLFRKEGQNVTLSCEQNLNHDAMYWYRQDPGQGLRLIYYSQIVNDFQKGDIAEGYSVSREKKESFPLTVTSAQKNPTAFYLCASSIQGAANTEAFFGQGTRLTVV.

The chain couples TRBV5-4 to TRBJ2-1; 8 positions agree with TRBD1. CDR1 and CDR2 from the germline V gene are SGHNT and YYREEE (reference sequence). V dropped 1 base and J dropped 7; count of bases not matched to a gene: 1. The CDR3 is 13 amino acids. CDR3 DNA: TGTGCCAGCAGCTTGACAGGGGGGAATGAGCAGTTCTTC. Its translation: CASSLTGGNEQFF.

The chain links TRBV2 to TRBJ2-1, with D possibly TRBD1 on 5 matching bases. V dropped 8 bases and J dropped 5 bases, with 13 bases sitting between them. The CDR3 sequence is 13 residues long. CDR1 is SNHLY, CDR2 FYNNEI, per germline. Here the CDR3 reads CASRRTDNNEQFF. The CDR3 DNA reads as TGTGCCAGCCGAAGGACGGACAACAATGAGCAGTTCTTC.

The chain employs TRBV30 and TRBJ2-7; 14 bases agree with TRBD2. The CDR3 is 17 residues long. V lost 3 bases, J lost 5 bases, and 12 bases stayed unmatched. The germline V gene encodes CDR1 GTSNPN and CDR2 SVGIG (reference sequence). The CDR3 region has the DNA TGTGCCTGGAGACTGGGGACTAGCGGGAGATCTCCCCACGAGCAGTACTTC. This gives the protein CAWRLGTSGRSPHEQYF.

V usage is TRBV27 and J usage is TRBJ2-7; TRBD2 is a possible D gene (5 bases). Deletions cut 1 base from V and 4 bases from J, with 11 bases between. The CDR3 is made up of 14 amino acids. The V gene's germline CDR1 is MNHEY and CDR2 SMNVEV (reference sequence). CDR3 DNA: TGTGCCAGCAGTTTATTTGCTAGCCGGTACGAGCAGTACTTC. It specifies CASSLFASRYEQYF.